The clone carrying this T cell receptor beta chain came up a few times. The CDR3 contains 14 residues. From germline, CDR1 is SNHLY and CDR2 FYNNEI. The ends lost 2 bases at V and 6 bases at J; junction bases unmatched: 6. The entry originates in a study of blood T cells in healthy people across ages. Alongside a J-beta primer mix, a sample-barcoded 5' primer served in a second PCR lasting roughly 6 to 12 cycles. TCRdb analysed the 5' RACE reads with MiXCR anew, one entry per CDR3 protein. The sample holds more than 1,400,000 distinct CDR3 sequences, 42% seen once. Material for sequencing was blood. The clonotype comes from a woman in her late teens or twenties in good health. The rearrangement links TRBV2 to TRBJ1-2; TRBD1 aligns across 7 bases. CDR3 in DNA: TGTGCCAGCAGTGAAACGGGACAGAATAATGGCTACACCTTC. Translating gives CASSETGQNNGYTF.